This TCR beta chain was identified in a study of molecular identifiers for immune sequencing clone quantification. The CDR3 is 15 residues long. Germline-derived CDR1 and CDR2 are PRHDT and FYEKMQ (reference sequence). Losses at the gene ends were 5 bases for V and 1 base for J; bases not matched to a gene: 7. This clonotype was recorded a few times. Each CDR3 protein gets one entry after TCRdb re-called the PCR reads with MiXCR. The sample shows about 640,000 distinct CDR3 sequences, 15% to 20% of them seen only once. Specimen: naive CD8+ T cells from blood, with Jurkat cell RNA spiked in. Subset noted: FACS-sorted CD8+CD4-CCR7+CD45RA+ naive T cells. The rearrangement joins TRBV13 to TRBJ1-1, with 7 bases fitting TRBD1. This clonotype was sampled from a human donor in good health. Some libraries in this study had Jurkat cell RNA spiked in. The CDR3 reads CASSGRDSGNTEAFF. CDR3 DNA sequence: TGTGCCAGCAGCGGGCGGGACAGCGGGAACACTGAAGCTTTCTTT. The full variable domain, in which reference TRBV13 and TRBJ1-1 provide the parts outside the CDR3, is AAGVIQSPRHLIKEKRETATLKCYPIPRHDTVYWYQQGPGQDPQFLISFYEKMQSDKGSIPDRFSAQQFSDYHSELNMSSLELGDSALYFCASSGRDSGNTEAFFGQGTRLTVV.